This TCR beta chain originates from a study of blood T cell repertoires in COVID-19. This clone was recorded once. This CDR3 is built from 16 residues. Losses at the gene ends were 0 bases for V and 5 bases for J; bases not matched to a gene: 2. Per the germline V gene, CDR1 is MGHRA and CDR2 is YSYEKL. The age range of participants was about 18 to 89 years, with residence in about 25 US areas. Sequencing was performed with immunoSEQ multiplex PCR; in TCRdb, only in-frame clones are kept and a portion is missing. The sample lists over 350,000 clones; 87% were seen once. Sequences were obtained from PBMCs or T cells enriched from blood (not recorded which). This TCR derives from a woman between 18 and 30 years old with acute COVID-19. The chain recombines TRBV4-1 with TRBJ2-5; 14 bases fit TRBD2. CDR3 coding DNA: TGCGCCAGCAGCCAAGAGACTAGCGGGGGGGTGGAGACCCAGTACTTC. Amino acid sequence: CASSQETSGGVETQYF.